Listed below are T cell receptor beta chains from one sample, sequenced in a study of vaccination effects on CD4 cells after COVID-19. The table came from immunoSEQ multiplex PCR; TCRdb's copy has only in-frame clones and leaves some out. Found here are roughly 71,000 clones, over 70% of them singletons; the top ten hold 1.2%. These receptors have no identified antigens. Here the sequenced sample was CD4+ T cells from PBMCs cultured with HCoV-229E spike peptides, taken after COVID-19 vaccination. The receptors come from a human donor who received a COVID-19 vaccine. CDR3s include the opening cysteine and the closing phenylalanine or tryptophan. The D gene is left open where the match is weak. Where a row states a size, it is once, few, many or the class of an expanded clone; other rows omit it.

D gene	clone size	V gene	J gene	CDR3 protein	CDR3 DNA
.	.	TRBV24-1	TRBJ2-3	CATSDLRGGTGDTQYF	TGTGCCACCAGTGATTTGCGAGGGGGGACTGGCGATACGCAGTATTTT
.	.	TRBV18	TRBJ2-5	CASSPLEGAQETQYF	TGTGCCAGCTCACCACTGGAGGGGGCCCAAGAGACCCAGTACTTC
.	.	TRBV7-9	TRBJ2-5	CASSSLRETQYF	TGTGCCAGCAGCTCCCTGCGGGAGACCCAGTACTTC
.	.	TRBV19	TRBJ2-5	CASSSSGTQETQYF	TGTGCCAGTAGTAGTTCCGGGACCCAAGAGACCCAGTACTTC
.	.	TRBV4-1	TRBJ2-3	CASSRPSVGTQYF	TGCGCCAGCAGCCGCCCTAGTGTGGGTACGCAGTATTTT
.	.	TRBV2	TRBJ2-5	CASSFYIQETQYF	TGTGCCAGCAGCTTTTACATCCAGGAGACCCAGTACTTC
TRBD1	.	TRBV2	TRBJ2-4	CASRDDRGWIVGKNIQYF	TGTGCCAGCAGGGACGACAGGGGTTGGATAGTCGGCAAAAACATTCAGTACTTC
.	.	TRBV2	TRBJ2-5	CASVPRRGQETQYF	TGTGCCAGCGTCCCAAGGCGGGGACAAGAGACCCAGTACTTC
TRBD2	.	TRBV6-5	TRBJ2-3	CASSYGDYGFNTQYF	TGTGCCAGCAGTTACGGGGACTATGGATTTAATACGCAGTATTTT
.	.	TRBV6-5	TRBJ2-6	CASRGAEAGANVLTF	TGTGCCAGCAGGGGGGCTGAGGCTGGGGCCAACGTCCTGACTTTC
.	.	TRBV5-1	TRBJ2-3	CASRSGVGTDTQYF	TGCGCCAGCAGGTCAGGGGTGGGCACAGATACGCAGTATTTT
.	.	TRBV21-1	TRBJ1-1	CASSKTRTGENTEAFF	TGTGCCAGCAGCAAAACGCGGACAGGGGAGAACACTGAAGCTTTCTTT
.	.	TRBV4-2	TRBJ1-5	CASSQDPDTLQPQHF	TGTGCCAGCAGCCAAGATCCAGACACTCTACAGCCCCAGCATTTT
.	.	TRBV7-3	TRBJ1-6	CASSLNSHNSPLHF	TGTGCCAGCAGCTTAAACAGCCATAATTCACCCCTCCACTTT
.	.	TRBV21-1	TRBJ1-4	CASSITVDSINEKLFF	TGTGCCAGCAGCATAACTGTGGACAGTATTAACGAAAAACTGTTTTTT
.	.	TRBV5-1	TRBJ2-3	CASSVGHGDSTDTQYF	TGCGCCAGCAGCGTGGGACACGGAGACTCCACAGATACGCAGTATTTT
.	once	TRBV2	TRBJ1-1	CASRWADPPSEAFF	TGTGCCAGCAGGTGGGCAGATCCACCATCTGAAGCTTTCTTT
.	.	TRBV27	TRBJ2-5	CASRPTRGVETQYF	TGTGCCAGCAGGCCGACTCGCGGGGTGGAGACCCAGTACTTC
.	.	TRBV11-2	TRBJ1-6	CASSFAIGNSPLHF	TGTGCCAGCAGCTTCGCGATCGGAAATTCACCCCTCCACTTT
.	.	TRBV15	TRBJ1-5	CATSSEAGDNQPQHF	TGTGCCACCAGCAGTGAGGCAGGCGACAATCAGCCCCAGCATTTT
.	.	TRBV19	TRBJ1-3	CASKYSRLSGNTIYF	TGTGCCAGTAAATACAGCCGCCTCTCTGGAAACACCATATATTTT
TRBD1	.	TRBV7-3	TRBJ1-2	CASSATGTGIEGYGYTF	TGTGCCAGCAGCGCTACCGGGACAGGGATCGAGGGCTATGGCTACACCTTC
.	.	TRBV18	TRBJ2-3	CASSPSDTDTQYF	TGTGCCAGCTCACCATCAGATACAGATACGCAGTATTTT
.	.	TRBV19	TRBJ1-3	CASSPGTISSGNTIYF	TGTGCCAGTAGTCCGGGGACGATCAGCTCTGGAAACACCATATATTTT
TRBD1	few	TRBV5-1	TRBJ1-1	CASSPGQAGTEAFF	TGCGCCAGCAGCCCCGGACAGGCGGGCACTGAAGCTTTCTTT
TRBD1	.	TRBV3-1/TRBV3-2	TRBJ2-4	CASSRDRDSKNIQYF	TGTGCCAGCAGCCGGGACCGGGACAGCAAAAACATTCAGTACTTC
.	.	TRBV5-6	TRBJ1-2	CASSRSVTGGYGYTF	TGTGCCAGCAGCCGCAGTGTGACCGGGGGCTATGGCTACACCTTC
TRBD2	.	TRBV7-2	TRBJ2-1	CASSLLTGGSNEQFF	TGTGCCAGCAGCTTATTGACGGGGGGGTCAAATGAGCAGTTCTTC
TRBD1	.	TRBV5-8	TRBJ2-5	CASSPGRQGLETQYF	TGTGCCAGCAGCCCGGGTCGACAGGGGTTGGAGACCCAGTACTTC
.	once	TRBV7-2	TRBJ2-1	CASSIQGYNEQFF	TGTGCCAGCAGTATACAGGGTTACAATGAGCAGTTCTTC
.	.	TRBV5-5	TRBJ1-1	CASSSGLQNTEAFF	TGTGCCAGCAGTTCGGGACTTCAGAACACTGAAGCTTTCTTT
.	.	TRBV6-1	TRBJ1-4	CASSETGRNNEKLFF	TGTGCCAGCAGTGAAACAGGGAGGAATAATGAAAAACTGTTTTTT
.	.	TRBV10-1	TRBJ2-5	CASSESIEGETQYF	TGCGCCAGCAGTGAGTCGATAGAGGGGGAGACCCAGTACTTC
TRBD1	.	TRBV29-1	TRBJ1-2	CSVEPDREGYTF	TGCAGCGTTGAACCTGACAGGGAAGGCTACACCTTC
.	.	TRBV28	TRBJ1-2	CASSLSADLGYGYTF	TGTGCCAGCAGTTTATCAGCCGATCTAGGCTATGGCTACACCTTC
TRBD1	.	TRBV4-1	TRBJ1-2	CASSQATGGGYTF	TGCGCCAGCAGCCAAGCGACAGGGGGGGGCTACACCTTC
TRBD1	few	TRBV7-2	TRBJ1-1	CASSWGTGGTEAFF	TGTGCCAGCAGCTGGGGGACAGGGGGCACTGAAGCTTTCTTT
TRBD1	.	TRBV29-1	TRBJ1-1	CSVEERGTGRHTEAFF	TGCAGCGTTGAAGAGCGGGGGACAGGGCGTCACACTGAAGCTTTCTTT
.	few	TRBV4-3	TRBJ1-6	CASSPIQRNGHSPLHF	TGCGCCAGCAGCCCCATTCAACGGAACGGACATTCACCCCTCCACTTT
.	few	TRBV4-1	TRBJ2-5	CASSQDYVKTQYF	TGCGCCAGCAGCCAGGACTATGTAAAGACCCAGTACTTC
.	.	TRBV9	TRBJ2-3	CASSPSTDTQYF	TGTGCCAGCAGCCCTAGCACAGATACGCAGTATTTT
.	.	TRBV5-1	TRBJ1-1	CASSPRKDTEAFF	TGCGCCAGCAGCCCCCGGAAAGACACTGAAGCTTTCTTT
TRBD1	.	TRBV6-6	TRBJ1-5	CASTNQGDNQPQHF	TGTGCCAGCACGAACCAGGGGGACAATCAGCCCCAGCATTTT
.	.	TRBV5-1	TRBJ1-4	CASSPEPGQGEKLFF	TGCGCCAGCAGCCCCGAGCCAGGGCAGGGTGAAAAACTGTTTTTT
.	.	TRBV11-1	TRBJ1-1	CASSLTPGTEAFF	TGTGCCAGCAGCTTAACACCAGGGACTGAAGCTTTCTTT
TRBD1	few	TRBV7-2	TRBJ1-2	CASSSSQTGVGSYTF	TGTGCCAGCAGCTCCAGCCAAACAGGGGTAGGGAGCTACACCTTC
TRBD1	few	TRBV4-1	TRBJ1-2	CASSQDPGQGVGYGYTF	TGCGCCAGCAGCCAAGATCCCGGACAGGGGGTGGGTTATGGCTACACCTTC
TRBD2	once	TRBV19	TRBJ2-1	CASSMVSSGLEQFF	TGTGCCAGTAGTATGGTCTCTAGCGGGCTTGAGCAGTTCTTC
TRBD2	few	TRBV4-2	TRBJ2-2	CASSLSPGTSTGELFF	TGTGCCAGCAGCCTAAGTCCGGGGACTAGCACCGGGGAGCTGTTTTTT
.	.	TRBV21-1	TRBJ2-3	CASRPPGNLTDTQYF	TGTGCCAGCAGACCTCCAGGGAACCTCACAGATACGCAGTATTTT